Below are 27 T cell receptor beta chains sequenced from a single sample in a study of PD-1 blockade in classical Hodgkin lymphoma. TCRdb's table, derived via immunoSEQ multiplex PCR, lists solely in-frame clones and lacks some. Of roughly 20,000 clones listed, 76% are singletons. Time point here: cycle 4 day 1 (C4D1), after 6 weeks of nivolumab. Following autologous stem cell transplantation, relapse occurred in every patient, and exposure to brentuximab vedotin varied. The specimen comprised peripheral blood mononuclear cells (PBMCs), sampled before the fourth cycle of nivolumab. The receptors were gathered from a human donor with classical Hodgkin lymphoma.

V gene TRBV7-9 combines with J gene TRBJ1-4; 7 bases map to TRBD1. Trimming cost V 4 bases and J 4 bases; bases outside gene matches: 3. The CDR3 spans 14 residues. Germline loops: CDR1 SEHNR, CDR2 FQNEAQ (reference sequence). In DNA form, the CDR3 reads TGTGCCAGCAGCTCGACAGGGTTTAATGAAAAACTGTTTTTT. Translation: CASSSTGFNEKLFF.

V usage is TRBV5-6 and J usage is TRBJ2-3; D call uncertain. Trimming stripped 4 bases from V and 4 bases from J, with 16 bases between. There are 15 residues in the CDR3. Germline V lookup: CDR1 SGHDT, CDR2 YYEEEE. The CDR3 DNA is TGTGCCAGCAGCCCCGGACCTAGTGAGGCAGATACGCAGTATTTT. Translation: CASSPGPSEADTQYF.

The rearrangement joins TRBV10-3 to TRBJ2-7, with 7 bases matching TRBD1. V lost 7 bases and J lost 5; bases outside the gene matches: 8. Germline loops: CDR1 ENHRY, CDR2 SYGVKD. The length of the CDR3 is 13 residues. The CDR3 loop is CAINRQGANEQYF. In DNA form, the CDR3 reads TGTGCCATCAACCGACAGGGAGCAAACGAGCAGTACTTC.

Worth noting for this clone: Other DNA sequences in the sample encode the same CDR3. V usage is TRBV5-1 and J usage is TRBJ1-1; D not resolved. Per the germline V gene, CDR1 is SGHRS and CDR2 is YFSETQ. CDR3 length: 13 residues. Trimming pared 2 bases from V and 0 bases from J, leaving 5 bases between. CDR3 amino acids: CASSLEVNTEAFF. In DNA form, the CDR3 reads TGCGCCAGCAGCTTAGAGGTGAACACTGAAGCTTTCTTT. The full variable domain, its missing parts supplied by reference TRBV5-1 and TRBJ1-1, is KAGVTQTPRYLIKTRGQQVTLSCSPISGHRSVSWYQQTPGQGLQFLFEYFSETQRNKGNFPGRFSGRQFSNSRSEMNVSTLELGDSALYLCASSLEVNTEAFFGQGTRLTVV.

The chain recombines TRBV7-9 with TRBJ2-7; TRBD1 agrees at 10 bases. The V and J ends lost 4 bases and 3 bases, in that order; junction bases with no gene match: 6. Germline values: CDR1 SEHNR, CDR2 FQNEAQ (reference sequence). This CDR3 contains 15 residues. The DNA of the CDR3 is TGTGCCAGCAGCTCCCACCGGGACAGGGGCTACGAGCAGTACTTC. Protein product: CASSSHRDRGYEQYF.

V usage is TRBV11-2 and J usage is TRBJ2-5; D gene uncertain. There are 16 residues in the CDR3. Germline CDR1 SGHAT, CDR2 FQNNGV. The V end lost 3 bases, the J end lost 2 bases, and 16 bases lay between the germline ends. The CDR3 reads CASSFGRLSRQETQYF. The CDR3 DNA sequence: TGTGCCAGCAGCTTCGGAAGGTTGAGTAGGCAAGAGACCCAGTACTTC.

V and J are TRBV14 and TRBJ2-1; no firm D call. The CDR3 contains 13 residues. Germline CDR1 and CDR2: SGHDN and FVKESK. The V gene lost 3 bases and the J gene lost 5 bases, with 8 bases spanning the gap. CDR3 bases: TGTGCCAGCAGCCACGGCGCCAACAATGAGCAGTTCTTC. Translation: CASSHGANNEQFF.

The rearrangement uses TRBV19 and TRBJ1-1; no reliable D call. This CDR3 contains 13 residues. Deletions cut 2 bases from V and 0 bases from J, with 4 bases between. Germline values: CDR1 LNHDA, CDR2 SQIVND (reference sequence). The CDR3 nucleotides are TGTGCCAGTAGTATACTAGTGAACACTGAAGCTTTCTTT. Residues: CASSILVNTEAFF.

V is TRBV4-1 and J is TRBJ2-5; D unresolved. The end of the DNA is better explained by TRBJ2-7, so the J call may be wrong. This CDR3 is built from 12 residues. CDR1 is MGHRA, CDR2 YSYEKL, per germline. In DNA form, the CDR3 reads TGCGCCAGCAGCCACGAGTCCTACGAGCAGTACTTC. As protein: CASSHESYEQYF.

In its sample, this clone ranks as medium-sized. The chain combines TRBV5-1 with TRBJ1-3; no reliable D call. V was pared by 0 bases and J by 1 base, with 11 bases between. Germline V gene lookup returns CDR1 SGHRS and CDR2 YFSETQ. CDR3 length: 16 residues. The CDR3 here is CASSLAGVGSGNTIYF. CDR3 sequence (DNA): TGCGCCAGCAGCTTGGCCGGAGTCGGGTCTGGAAACACCATATATTTT. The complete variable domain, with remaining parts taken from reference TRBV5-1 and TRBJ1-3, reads KAGVTQTPRYLIKTRGQQVTLSCSPISGHRSVSWYQQTPGQGLQFLFEYFSETQRNKGNFPGRFSGRQFSNSRSEMNVSTLELGDSALYLCASSLAGVGSGNTIYFGEGSWLTVV.

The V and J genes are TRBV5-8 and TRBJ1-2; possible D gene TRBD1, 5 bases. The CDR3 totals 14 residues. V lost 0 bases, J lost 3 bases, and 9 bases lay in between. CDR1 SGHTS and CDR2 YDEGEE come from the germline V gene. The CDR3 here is CASSLGGRDYGYTF. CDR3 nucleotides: TGTGCCAGCAGCTTGGGGGGCAGGGACTATGGCTACACCTTC.

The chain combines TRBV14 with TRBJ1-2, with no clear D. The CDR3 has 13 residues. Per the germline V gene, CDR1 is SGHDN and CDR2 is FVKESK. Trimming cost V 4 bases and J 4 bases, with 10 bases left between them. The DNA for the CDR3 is TGTGCCAGCAGCCCGAATCACATCTATGGCTACACCTTC. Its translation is CASSPNHIYGYTF.

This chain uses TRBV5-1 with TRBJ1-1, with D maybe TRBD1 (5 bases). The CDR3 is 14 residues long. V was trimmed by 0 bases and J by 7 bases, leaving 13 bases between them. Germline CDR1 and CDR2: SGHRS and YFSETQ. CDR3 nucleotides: TGCGCCAGCAGCTTGGATGAGGGGAGGGATGAAGCTTTCTTT. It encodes CASSLDEGRDEAFF.

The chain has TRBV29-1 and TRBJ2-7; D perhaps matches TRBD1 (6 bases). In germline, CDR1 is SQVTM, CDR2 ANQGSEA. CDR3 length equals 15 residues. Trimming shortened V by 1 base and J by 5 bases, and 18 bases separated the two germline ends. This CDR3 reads CSVEVNGQGTNEQYF. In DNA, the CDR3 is TGCAGCGTTGAAGTTAACGGGCAGGGGACCAACGAGCAGTACTTC.

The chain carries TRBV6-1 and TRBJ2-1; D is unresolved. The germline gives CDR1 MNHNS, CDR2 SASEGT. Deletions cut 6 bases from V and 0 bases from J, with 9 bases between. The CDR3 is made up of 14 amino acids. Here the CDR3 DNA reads TGTGCCAGCAGATCTTCTGTCTCCTACAATGAGCAGTTCTTC. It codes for CASRSSVSYNEQFF.

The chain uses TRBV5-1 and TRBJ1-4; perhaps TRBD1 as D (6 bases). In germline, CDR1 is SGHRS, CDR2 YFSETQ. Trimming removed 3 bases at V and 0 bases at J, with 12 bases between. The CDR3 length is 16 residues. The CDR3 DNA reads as TGCGCCAGCAGCTACGCGGGGGCCGCAACTAATGAAAAACTGTTTTTT. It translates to CASSYAGAATNEKLFF.

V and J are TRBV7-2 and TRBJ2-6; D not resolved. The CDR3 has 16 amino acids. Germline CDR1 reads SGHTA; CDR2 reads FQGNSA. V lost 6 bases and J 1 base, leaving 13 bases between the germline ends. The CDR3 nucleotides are TGTGCCAGCAGTAGAAAGAGTGGTTCTGGGGCCAACGTCCTGACTTTC. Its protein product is CASSRKSGSGANVLTF.

The CDR3 nucleotides are TGCGCCACCACGAACCAACCGGGACAGGTTTATGGCTACACCTTC. This gives the protein CATTNQPGQVYGYTF. This chain joins TRBV5-1 and TRBJ1-2; 8 bases are shared with TRBD1. The CDR3 runs 15 residues. V gave up 9 bases and J gave up 5 bases; unmatched junction bases: 15. CDR1 and CDR2 from the germline V gene are SGHRS and YFSETQ.

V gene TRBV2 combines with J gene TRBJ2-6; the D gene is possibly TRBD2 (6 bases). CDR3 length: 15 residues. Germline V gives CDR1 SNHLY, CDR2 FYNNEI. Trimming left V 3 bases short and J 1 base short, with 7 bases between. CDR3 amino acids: CASSERGSGANVLTF. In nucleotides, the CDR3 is TGTGCCAGCAGTGAGCGGGGATCTGGGGCCAACGTCCTGACTTTC.

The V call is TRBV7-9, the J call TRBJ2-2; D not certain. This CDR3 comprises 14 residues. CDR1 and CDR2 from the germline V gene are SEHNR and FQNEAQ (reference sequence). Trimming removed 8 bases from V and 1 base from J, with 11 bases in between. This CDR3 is CASLTSGNTGELFF. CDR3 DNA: TGTGCCAGCCTAACATCCGGGAACACCGGGGAGCTGTTTTTT.

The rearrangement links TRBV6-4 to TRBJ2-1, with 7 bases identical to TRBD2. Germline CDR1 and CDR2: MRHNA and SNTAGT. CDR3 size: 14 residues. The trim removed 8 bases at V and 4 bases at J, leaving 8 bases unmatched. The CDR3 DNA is TGTGCCAGCCGACGGGAGGTCGGGTACAATGAGCAGTTCTTC. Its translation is CASRREVGYNEQFF.

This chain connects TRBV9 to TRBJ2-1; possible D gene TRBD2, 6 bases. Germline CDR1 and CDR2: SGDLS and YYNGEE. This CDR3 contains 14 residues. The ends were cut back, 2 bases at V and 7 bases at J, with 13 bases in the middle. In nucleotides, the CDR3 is TGTGCCAGCAGCGTTTATCCCGCGGGGAATGAGCAGTTCTTC. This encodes CASSVYPAGNEQFF.

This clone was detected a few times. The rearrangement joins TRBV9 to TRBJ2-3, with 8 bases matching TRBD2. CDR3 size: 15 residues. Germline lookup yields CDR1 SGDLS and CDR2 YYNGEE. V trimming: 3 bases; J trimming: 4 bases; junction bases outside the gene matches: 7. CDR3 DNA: TGTGCCAGCAGCGCCCGAGCGGGAGAGGCAGATACGCAGTATTTT. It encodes CASSARAGEADTQYF. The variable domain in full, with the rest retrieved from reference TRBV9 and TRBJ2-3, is DSGVTQTPKHLITATGQRVTLRCSPRSGDLSVYWYQQSLDQGLQFLIQYYNGEERAKGNILERFSAQQFPDLHSELNLSSLELGDSALYFCASSARAGEADTQYFGPGTRLTVL.

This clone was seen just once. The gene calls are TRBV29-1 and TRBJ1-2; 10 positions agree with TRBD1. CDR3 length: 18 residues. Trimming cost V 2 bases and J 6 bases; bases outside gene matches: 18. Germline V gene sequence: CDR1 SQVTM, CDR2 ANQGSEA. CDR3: CSVELMRTGGGFVHGYTF. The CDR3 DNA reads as TGCAGCGTTGAACTCATGCGGACAGGGGGTGGTTTTGTTCATGGCTACACCTTC.

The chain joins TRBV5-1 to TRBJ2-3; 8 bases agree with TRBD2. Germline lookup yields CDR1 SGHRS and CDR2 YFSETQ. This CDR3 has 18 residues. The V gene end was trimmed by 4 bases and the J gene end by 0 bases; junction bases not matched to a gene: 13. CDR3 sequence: CASSPSSPSSGSTDTQYF. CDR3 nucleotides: TGCGCCAGCAGCCCCAGCAGCCCTTCTAGCGGGAGCACAGATACGCAGTATTTT.

CDR3 bases: TGTGCCAGCAGCGTGGGGGGGGACTTTAGCTCACCCCTCCACTTT. Encoded protein: CASSVGGDFSSPLHF. This chain links TRBV9 with TRBJ1-6; the D gene is possibly TRBD1 (5 bases). Germline CDR1 is SGDLS and CDR2 is YYNGEE. The germline V and J ends were trimmed by 2 bases and 10 bases, with 16 bases remaining between them. The CDR3 contains 15 residues.

The CDR3 DNA follows: TGCGCCAGCAGCGAGATTACAGTGAACGAGCAGTACTTC. Its protein product is CASSEITVNEQYF. The rearrangement links TRBV5-1 to TRBJ2-7; D unclear. V was shortened by 4 bases and J by 5 bases, with 13 bases between the two germline ends. The germline gives CDR1 SGHRS, CDR2 YFSETQ. The CDR3 sequence is 13 residues long. The entire variable domain, with the rest obtained from reference TRBV5-1 and TRBJ2-7, is as follows: KAGVTQTPRYLIKTRGQQVTLSCSPISGHRSVSWYQQTPGQGLQFLFEYFSETQRNKGNFPGRFSGRQFSNSRSEMNVSTLELGDSALYLCASSEITVNEQYFGPGTRLTVT.